The 23 T cell receptor beta chains listed next were all sequenced from one sample in a study of read filtering for tumor transcriptome and immune sequencing. From around 0.4 ug of RNA, a library with molecular barcoded alpha/delta and beta/gamma adaptors was made. MiXCR was run by TCRdb on the reads, yielding one entry per CDR3 protein. The data contain about 15,000 distinct CDR3 sequences, 20% of them seen just once; the ten biggest clones take up around 80%. Material: a population of CD138-negative cells sorted from bone marrow. The receptors here all came from a donor at least 40 years old with multiple myeloma.

Comment on this clonotype: A much larger clone differs by one base, so this may be a read error. This chain connects TRBV29-1 to TRBJ2-3, with TRBD2 as a possible D gene (7 bases). Trimming removed 4 bases at V and 2 bases at J, with 16 bases between. Germline-derived CDR1 and CDR2 are SQVTM and ANQGSEA. The CDR3 extends over 15 amino acids. The CDR3 region is CSVVRAGDYTDTQYF. The CDR3 DNA sequence: TGCAGCGTTGTTCGGGCAGGGGACTACACAGATACGCAGTATTTT.

This chain uses TRBV7-2 with TRBJ2-7; TRBD2 aligns across 8 bases. The length of the CDR3 is 15 residues. Germline assignment: CDR1 SGHTA and CDR2 FQGNSA. J lost 1 base, V lost 1 base, and 3 bases had no gene match. The chain's CDR3 is CASSLDGGGSYEQYF. CDR3 sequence (DNA): TGTGCCAGCAGCTTAGACGGCGGGGGGTCCTACGAGCAGTACTTC.

This clonotype was recorded many times. This rearrangement joins TRBV29-1 to TRBJ2-7; 7 positions match TRBD2. The germline V gene has CDR1 SQVTM and CDR2 ANQGSEA. The V segment lost 7 bases and the J segment 2 bases; nucleotides outside the gene matches: 5. The CDR3 loop spans 12 amino acids. CDR3 protein: CSAWGGAYEQYF. CDR3 bases: TGCAGCGCTTGGGGAGGGGCCTACGAGCAGTACTTC.

This clonotype was seen a few times. This chain links TRBV2 with TRBJ1-4, with a possible D match to TRBD1 (5 bases). This CDR3 comprises 14 residues. From germline, CDR1 is SNHLY and CDR2 FYNNEI. Deletions cut 2 bases from V and 7 bases from J, with 11 bases between. The CDR3 sequence: CASSERPGLEKLFF. CDR3 nucleotides: TGTGCCAGCAGTGAACGCCCAGGGCTTGAAAAACTGTTTTTT.

Only one count was recorded for this clonotype. The likely explanation is a read error, given a far larger clone one base away. This chain uses TRBV6-5 with TRBJ1-1; no definite D call. V lost 8 bases and J 4 bases, leaving 14 bases between the germline ends. The CDR3 spans 13 residues. CDR1 MNHEY and CDR2 SVGAGI come from the germline V gene. The CDR3 DNA sequence: TGTGCCAGCTGCTTAGGAGGGAGCACTGAAGCTTTCTTT. The encoded protein is CASCLGGSTEAFF.

The rearrangement uses TRBV20-1 and TRBJ2-3, with TRBD1 matching over 10 bases. Germline V lookup: CDR1 DFQATT, CDR2 SNEGSKA (reference sequence). The CDR3 runs to 13 residues. V gave up 6 bases and J gave up 7 bases; unmatched junction bases: 7. CDR3 sequence (DNA): TGCAGTGCCCCGGGACAGGGGACACATACGCAGTATTTT. This sequence encodes CSAPGQGTHTQYF.

This clonotype was recorded at least ten times. V is TRBV6-2 or TRBV6-3 and J is TRBJ2-1, with 8 bases identical to TRBD1. The CDR3 is 15 amino acids. The V segment lost 2 bases and the J segment 3 bases; nucleotides outside the gene matches: 3. The germline CDR1 and CDR2 sequences are MNHEY and SVGEGT. The CDR3: CASSYVGQGYNEQFF. CDR3 bases: TGTGCCAGCAGTTACGTAGGACAGGGCTACAATGAGCAGTTCTTC.

Note on this clonotype: The CDR3 carries no conserved terminal phenylalanine or tryptophan, so it likely arises from a read error. The chain employs TRBV7-2 and TRBJ2-1; D is undetermined. This CDR3 is built from 16 residues. The germline V and J ends were trimmed by 1 base and 8 bases, with 18 bases remaining between them. Germline V CDR1 and CDR2: SGHTA, FQGNSA. CDR3 DNA sequence: TGTGCCAGCAGCTTAGGTTCAGGCGGATACGACTATGAGCAGTTCTCC. The encoded protein is CASSLGSGGYDYEQFS.

This clonotype was recorded many times. This chain connects TRBV12-3 or TRBV12-4 to TRBJ2-5; 13 bases align to TRBD2. J was trimmed by 5 bases and V by 5 bases; bases with no gene match: 5. The CDR3 length is 15 residues. CDR3 region: CASSRTSGGEETQYF. CDR3 coding DNA: TGTGCCAGCAGTCGGACTAGCGGGGGTGAGGAGACCCAGTACTTC.

The V gene is TRBV12-3 or TRBV12-4, the J gene TRBJ2-3; no definite D call. The ends were cut back, 5 bases at V and 5 bases at J, with 11 bases in the middle. The CDR3 totals 13 residues. DNA for the CDR3: TGTGCCAGCAGTCGTAGACTGGGAGATACGCAGTATTTT. Translating it yields CASSRRLGDTQYF.

This CDR3 reads CASSDGAEQYF. The CDR3 nucleotides are TGCGCCAGCAGTGACGGCGCCGAGCAGTACTTC. This sequence joins TRBV10-1 and TRBJ2-7; D remains ambiguous. The CDR3 length is 11 residues. The V gene lost 3 bases and the J gene lost 6 bases, with 6 bases spanning the gap. The germline CDR1 and CDR2 sequences are WNHNN and SYGVQD (reference sequence).

V gene TRBV27 combines with J gene TRBJ1-2; TRBD1 matches at 7 bases. The J segment lost 4 bases and the V segment lost 6 bases, leaving 8 bases of the junction unmatched. Germline CDR1 and CDR2: MNHEY and SMNVEV (reference sequence). The CDR3 totals 14 residues. This CDR3 reads CASSRQGRSYGYTF. In DNA, the CDR3 is TGTGCCAGCAGCCGACAGGGCAGGAGCTATGGCTACACCTTC.

Many counts were recorded for this clonotype. This chain links TRBV4-1 with TRBJ2-5; TRBD2 matches 14 bases. Germline V CDR1 and CDR2: MGHRA, YSYEKL. With 6 bases clipped from V and 5 bases from J, the junction kept 11 bases outside the gene matches. The CDR3 is made up of 17 amino acids. The CDR3 loop reads CASSFTGLAGAGETQYF. CDR3 coding DNA: TGCGCCAGCAGTTTTACGGGACTAGCGGGAGCAGGGGAGACCCAGTACTTC.

There are many counts of this clonotype. The rearrangement uses TRBV20-1 and TRBJ2-7; 12 nucleotides agree with TRBD2. Germline V gene sequence: CDR1 DFQATT, CDR2 SNEGSKA (reference sequence). There are 14 residues in the CDR3. Trimming took 3 bases from V and 0 from J; bases not matched to a gene: 0. CDR3 sequence (DNA): TGCAGTGCTAGGACTAGCGGGAGCTCCTACGAGCAGTACTTC. Translation: CSARTSGSSYEQYF.

This clonotype appeared many times. V and J are TRBV6-2 or TRBV6-3 and TRBJ2-7; 9 nucleotides line up with TRBD1. Germline V gene lookup returns CDR1 MNHEY and CDR2 SVGEGT. This CDR3 contains 15 residues. Trimming took 7 bases from V and 2 from J; bases not matched to a gene: 9. This CDR3 is CASTDERQGAYEQYF. The CDR3 DNA is TGTGCCAGCACCGACGAGAGACAGGGGGCCTACGAGCAGTACTTC.

About this clonotype: With a much larger clone just one base away, this may be a read error. The CDR3: CASSRAWTGDYNEQFF. CDR3 DNA sequence: TGCGCCAGCAGCCGAGCCTGGACAGGGGACTACAATGAGCAGTTCTTC. This sequence joins TRBV4-1 and TRBJ2-1; 9 nucleotides match TRBD1. Per the germline V gene, CDR1 is MGHRA and CDR2 is YSYEKL. This CDR3 is built from 16 residues. The junction had 7 bases not matched to a gene; V was cut back by 4 bases and J by 3 bases.

The chain combines TRBV25-1 with TRBJ2-1; 10 nucleotides match TRBD2. The J segment lost 6 bases and the V segment lost 5 bases, leaving 7 bases of the junction unmatched. This CDR3 is 15 amino acids long. The V gene's germline CDR1 is MGHDK and CDR2 SYGVNS. The chain's CDR3 is CASSPTSGNGNEQFF. In DNA, the CDR3 is TGTGCCAGCAGTCCCACTAGCGGGAATGGCAATGAGCAGTTCTTC.

This clonotype has ten or more counts. The chain is built from TRBV20-1 and TRBJ1-1, with unresolved D. The CDR3 has 16 amino acids. Trimming pared 0 bases from V and 4 bases from J, leaving 18 bases between. CDR1 DFQATT and CDR2 SNEGSKA come from the germline V gene (reference sequence). CDR3 residues: CSARDLIGRLGTEAFF. The CDR3 DNA reads TGCAGTGCTAGAGATCTCATCGGGAGGTTAGGCACTGAAGCTTTCTTT.

The rearrangement uses TRBV15 and TRBJ2-3; the match to TRBD2 covers 15 bases. In germline, CDR1 is LNHNV, CDR2 YYDKDF (reference sequence). The CDR3 is 16 residues long. J lost 3 bases, V lost 4 bases, and 2 bases had no gene match. CDR3 sequence: CATSTGLAGGTDTQYF. The CDR3 DNA follows: TGTGCCACCAGCACCGGACTAGCGGGAGGGACAGATACGCAGTATTTT.

This clonotype has a count of ten or more. The chain joins TRBV12-3 or TRBV12-4 to TRBJ1-1; no clear D gene. The CDR3 covers 18 residues. Trimming cost V 5 bases and J 0 bases, with 22 bases left between them. The CDR3 spells CASSPWGGRLTMNTEAFF. CDR3 in DNA: TGTGCCAGCAGTCCATGGGGAGGACGGCTCACGATGAACACTGAAGCTTTCTTT.

On this clonotype itself: This may come from a read error, since a much larger clone is one base off. The chain employs TRBV7-2 and TRBJ2-1; tentatively, D is TRBD2 (5 bases). Deletions cut 2 bases from V and 5 bases from J, with 7 bases between. CDR1 and CDR2 from the germline V gene are SGHTA and FQGNSA. The CDR3 spans 13 residues. CDR3: CASSLTGNNEQFF. DNA of the CDR3: TGTGCCAGCAGCTTAACGGGGAACAATGAGCAGTTCTTC.

This clonotype came up a few times. This rearrangement joins TRBV7-9 to TRBJ2-7; perhaps TRBD1 as D (6 bases). The CDR3 consists of 14 residues. Looked up from germline, CDR1 is SEHNR and CDR2 is FQNEAQ (reference sequence). V was cut by 5 bases and J by 2 bases, with 13 bases left in between. The CDR3 region is CASSPPTGPYEQYF. In DNA form, the CDR3 reads TGTGCCAGCAGCCCACCCACAGGGCCCTACGAGCAGTACTTC.

This clonotype was observed a few times. This chain connects TRBV20-1 to TRBJ2-5, with 16 bases matching TRBD2. The ends lost 5 bases at V and 9 bases at J; junction bases unmatched: 9. The germline V gene has CDR1 DFQATT and CDR2 SNEGSKA (reference sequence). The CDR3 is 15 residues long. CDR3 in amino acids: CSAGLGLAGGPSQYF. The CDR3 DNA follows: TGCAGTGCTGGCCTGGGACTAGCGGGAGGGCCCTCCCAGTACTTC.